The clone carrying this TCR beta chain was found a few times. The data stem from a study of T-cell memory formation after mild COVID-19. Constant-segment primers served in 5'RACE that generated TCR alpha and TCR beta cDNA libraries bearing sample barcodes and UMIs. MiXCR was run by TCRdb on the 5' RACE reads, yielding one entry per CDR3 protein. The data show some 280,000 distinct CDR3 sequences, under 20% seen once. The CDR3 sequence is 14 residues long. V was trimmed by 3 bases and J by 10 bases, leaving 18 bases between them. From germline, CDR1 is SEHNR and CDR2 FQNEAQ (reference sequence). Sequences were obtained from PBMCs or a T cell subset sorted from them (not recorded which). The clonotype originates from a man younger than 30 who had mild COVID-19 (a few samples of this study predate the infection). Cell type and time point are not known. The chain joins TRBV7-9 to TRBJ1-2; no definite D call. The CDR3 region is CASSLLVVTEDYTF. CDR3 sequence (DNA): TGTGCCAGCAGCTTGTTAGTCGTCACTGAGGACTACACCTTC.